This TCR beta chain is from a study of identical twins. Each cDNA held unique molecular identifiers, and template switching gave it a universal primer site. TCRdb analysed the 5' RACE reads with MiXCR anew, one entry per CDR3 protein. The profile covers about 100,000 distinct CDR3 sequences, with 5.9% appearing a single time and 9.5% to 15% taken by the ten largest. Study observations and caveats: A lower insertion count was a feature of abundant cord blood beta clonotypes, with no such feature in memory repertoires. Conclusions were based on cross-sectional statistical analysis, without following the same donors. Alpha sequences out of frame and shared by twins had excess low generation probability.

This clonotype was detected ten times or more. The target antigen is unknown. One junction end does not reproduce the germline sequence, and a read error may be involved. This CDR3 is 17 amino acids long. The germline gives CDR1 ENHRY, CDR2 SYGVKD. This TCR derives from a woman aged 45-65 years in good health. The sequencing input was memory T cells sorted from blood. The chain joins TRBV10-3 to TRBJ2-1, with 7 bases lining up with TRBD1. The CDR3 here is CATSTGVRVGSYNEQFF. CDR3 nucleotide sequence: TGTGCCACCAGTACAGGGGTAAGGGTGGGCTCCTACAATGAGCAGTTCTTC.